A selection of T cell receptor beta chains follows, all from one sample in a study of chronic HIV infection and antiretroviral therapy. MiXCR, applied by TCRdb to the 5' RACE reads, yields one record per CDR3 protein. The sample records about 31,000 distinct CDR3 sequences, around 8.6% being singletons. The sequencing input was peripheral blood. These receptors all come from an adult who had HIV and had not received antiretroviral therapy, or was an uninfected healthy control (not recorded which). CDR3s include the opening cysteine and the closing phenylalanine or tryptophan. D genes are given only for firm matches. For some rows the clone size is stated as once, few or many, or as a class when expanded; others skip it.

clone_size	d_call	v_call	j_call	cdr3_aa	cdr3_nt
-	-	TRBV2	TRBJ2-1	CASRSWNEQFF	TGTGCCAGCAGAAGTTGGAATGAGCAGTTCTTC
few	-	TRBV29-1	TRBJ2-5	CSVGPGIGETQYF	TGCAGCGTTGGCCCGGGAATTGGAGAGACCCAGTACTTC
-	TRBD1	TRBV27	TRBJ2-7	CASSPGTGASYEQYF	TGTGCCAGCAGTCCGGGGACAGGGGCGTCCTACGAGCAGTACTTC
many	-	TRBV25-1	TRBJ2-5	CASSDSIGQETQYF	TGTGCCAGCAGTGATTCTATCGGCCAAGAGACCCAGTACTTC
-	TRBD1	TRBV7-9	TRBJ2-1	CASSPADSGQGPDNEKFF	TGTGCCAGCAGCCCAGCCGATTCGGGACAGGGACCCGACAATGAGAAGTTCTTC
few	-	TRBV5-6	TRBJ2-1	CASSPQGNEQFF	TGTGCCAGCAGTCCCCAGGGCAATGAGCAGTTCTTC
-	-	TRBV2	TRBJ1-1	CASSQNTEAFF	TGTGCCAGCAGTCAGAACACTGAAGCTTTCTTT
many	TRBD1	TRBV9	TRBJ1-2	CASSVARTGGKDYGYTF	TGTGCCAGCAGCGTAGCCCGGACAGGGGGCAAGGACTATGGCTACACCTTC
many	-	TRBV4-1	TRBJ2-4	CASSQPSDSAKNIQYF	TGCGCCAGCAGCCAACCTTCAGATTCAGCCAAAAACATTCAGTACTTC
few	-	TRBV7-9	TRBJ2-1	CASSLGVRLTYNEQFF	TGTGCCAGCAGCTTAGGGGTCAGGCTAACCTACAATGAGCAGTTCTTC
many	-	TRBV27	TRBJ2-7	CASSSRQSYEQYF	TGTGCCAGCAGTTCCCGACAGTCCTACGAGCAGTACTTC
many	-	TRBV4-3	TRBJ2-7	CASSQEVRHEQYF	TGCGCCAGCAGCCAAGAAGTTAGGCACGAGCAGTACTTC
many	-	TRBV9	TRBJ2-5	CASSVGRGLETQYF	TGTGCCAGCAGCGTAGGGAGGGGCCTAGAGACCCAGTACTTC
few	TRBD1	TRBV28	TRBJ2-7	CASSFRDRGPPYEQYF	TGTGCCAGCAGTTTCCGGGACAGGGGTCCTCCCTACGAGCAGTACTTC
many	-	TRBV5-1	TRBJ2-5	CASSFVVRFNETQYF	TGCGCCAGCAGCTTTGTAGTCAGGTTTAATGAGACCCAGTACTTC
many	TRBD2	TRBV29-1	TRBJ2-1	CSVMLAELTYNEQFF	TGCAGCGTAATGCTAGCGGAACTTACCTACAATGAGCAGTTCTTC
-	-	TRBV7-9	TRBJ1-1	CASTRWLWGERMNTEAFF	TGTGCCAGCACCCGATGGTTGTGGGGCGAAAGAATGAACACTGAAGCTTTCTTT
-	-	TRBV7-2	TRBJ2-3	CASSREYQVTDTQYF	TGTGCCAGCAGCCGAGAGTACCAAGTCACAGATACGCAGTATTTT
many	-	TRBV11-2	TRBJ2-7	CASSSSNYEQYF	TGTGCCAGCAGCTCGAGCAACTACGAGCAGTACTTC
few	-	TRBV4-1	TRBJ1-2	CASSQLGSNYGYTF	TGCGCCAGCAGCCAATTGGGCAGCAACTATGGCTACACCTTC
many	-	TRBV28	TRBJ2-7	CASSPAILTGLWQYF	TGTGCCAGCAGTCCCGCCATTCTTACTGGCCTATGGCAGTACTTC
few	-	TRBV7-2	TRBJ1-1	CASSPTRGKAFF	TGTGCCAGCAGCCCCACTAGAGGGAAAGCTTTCTTT
-	TRBD1	TRBV11-1	TRBJ1-1	CVSSPDRGPTEAFF	TGTGTCAGCAGCCCGGACAGGGGGCCTACTGAAGCTTTCTTT
-	TRBD1	TRBV2	TRBJ1-5	CASRDRTGGQNQPQHF	TGTGCCAGCAGGGATAGGACAGGGGGACAGAATCAGCCCCAGCATTTT
many	-	TRBV6-2/TRBV6-3	TRBJ2-3	CASSPGTDTQYF	TGTGCCAGCAGTCCAGGGACAGATACGCAGTATTTT
many	-	TRBV29-1	TRBJ1-1	CSVAGVLRTEAFF	TGCAGCGTTGCAGGGGTCCTGCGGACTGAAGCTTTCTTT
few	-	TRBV7-6	TRBJ2-3	CASSLTRKDTQYF	TGTGCCAGCAGCTTGACTAGAAAAGATACGCAGTATTTT
few	TRBD2	TRBV12-3/TRBV12-4	TRBJ2-2	CSSGTSGRASGELFF	TGTTCCTCGGGGACTAGCGGGAGGGCCTCCGGGGAGCTGTTTTTT
-	-	TRBV6-2/TRBV6-3	TRBJ1-2	CASSYPRQEGYGYTF	TGTGCCAGCAGTTACCCAAGACAGGAGGGCTATGGCTACACCTTC
many	TRBD2	TRBV6-6	TRBJ2-5	CASNQRASGAQETQYF	TGTGCCAGCAACCAACGGGCTAGCGGGGCCCAAGAGACCCAGTACTTC
-	-	TRBV11-1	TRBJ1-1	CASSLVQGGRTEAFF	TGTGCCAGCAGCTTAGTCCAGGGTGGTCGGACTGAAGCTTTCTTT
many	-	TRBV5-4	TRBJ2-2	CASSDGRANTGELFF	TGTGCCAGCAGCGACGGCAGGGCCAACACCGGGGAGCTGTTTTTT
-	TRBD1	TRBV5-5	TRBJ1-2	CASSLRTQGAQIYGYTF	TGTGCCAGCAGCTTGAGAACGCAGGGGGCGCAAATCTATGGCTACACCTTC
-	TRBD1	TRBV6-5	TRBJ1-6	CASSPGQWNSPLHF	TGTGCCAGCAGCCCGGGACAGTGGAATTCACCCCTCCACTTT
few	-	TRBV4-3	TRBJ1-2	CASSQDKRAGRGGYTF	TGCGCCAGCAGCCAAGATAAGAGAGCCGGGCGAGGTGGCTACACCTTC
many	-	TRBV4-3	TRBJ2-3	CASSQDRGGTDTQYF	TGCGCCAGCAGCCAAGATCGAGGAGGCACAGATACGCAGTATTTT
many	-	TRBV7-2	TRBJ2-1	CASSLGRDNYNEQFF	TGTGCCAGCAGCTTAGGCCGGGACAACTACAATGAGCAGTTCTTC
many	-	TRBV19	TRBJ2-7	CASSMEGRGDEQYF	TGTGCCAGTAGTATGGAGGGGCGCGGGGACGAGCAGTACTTC
many	-	TRBV4-1	TRBJ1-1	CASSQATLNTEAFF	TGCGCCAGCAGCCAGGCTACTCTGAACACTGAAGCTTTCTTT
-	TRBD1	TRBV29-1	TRBJ1-1	CSVGEGQGLTEAFF	TGCAGCGTTGGGGAGGGACAGGGGTTGACTGAAGCTTTCTTT
-	-	TRBV12-3/TRBV12-4	TRBJ1-3	CASSLRGNTIYF	TGTGCCAGCAGTTTGCGGGGAAACACCATATATTTT
many	-	TRBV12-3/TRBV12-4	TRBJ2-7	CASSLSGYEQYF	TGTGCCAGCAGTTTATCGGGTTACGAGCAGTACTTC